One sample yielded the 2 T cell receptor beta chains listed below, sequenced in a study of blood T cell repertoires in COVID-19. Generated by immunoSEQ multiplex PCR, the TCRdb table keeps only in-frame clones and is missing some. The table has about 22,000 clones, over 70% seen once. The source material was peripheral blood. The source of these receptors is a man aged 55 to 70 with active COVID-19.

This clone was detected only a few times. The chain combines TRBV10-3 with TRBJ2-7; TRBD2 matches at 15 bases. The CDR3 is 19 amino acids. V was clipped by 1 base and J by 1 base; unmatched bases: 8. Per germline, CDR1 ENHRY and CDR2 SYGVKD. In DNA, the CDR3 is TGTGCCATCAGTGAGTTCCGGACTAGCGGGAGGGCCTCGTCCTACGAGCAGTACTTC. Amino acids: CAISEFRTSGRASSYEQYF.

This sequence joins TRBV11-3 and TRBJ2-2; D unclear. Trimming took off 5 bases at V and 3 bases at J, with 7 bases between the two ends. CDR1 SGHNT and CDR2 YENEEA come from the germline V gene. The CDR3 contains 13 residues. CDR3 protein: CASSSLYTGELFF. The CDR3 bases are TGTGCCAGCAGCAGCCTTTACACCGGGGAGCTGTTTTTT.